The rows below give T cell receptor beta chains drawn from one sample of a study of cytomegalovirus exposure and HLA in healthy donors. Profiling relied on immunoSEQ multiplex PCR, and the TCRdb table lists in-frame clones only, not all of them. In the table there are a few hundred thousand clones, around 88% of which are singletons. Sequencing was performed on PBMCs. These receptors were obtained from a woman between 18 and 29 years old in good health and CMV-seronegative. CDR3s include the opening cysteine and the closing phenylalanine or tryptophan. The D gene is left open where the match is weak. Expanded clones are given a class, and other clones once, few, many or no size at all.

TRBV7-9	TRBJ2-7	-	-	CASSRHYEQYF	TGTGCCAGCAGCCGACACTACGAGCAGTACTTC
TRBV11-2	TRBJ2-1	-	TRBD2	CASSLFGGSSYNEQFF	TGTGCCAGCAGCTTATTTGGCGGGAGCTCCTACAATGAGCAGTTCTTC
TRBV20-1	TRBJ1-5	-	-	CSASSAVPQHF	TGCAGTGCTAGCAGTGCGGTGCCCCAGCATTTT
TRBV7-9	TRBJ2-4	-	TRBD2	CASRKSGRSENIQYF	TGTGCCAGCAGAAAGAGCGGGAGGAGTGAAAACATTCAGTACTTC
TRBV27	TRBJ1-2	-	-	CASSSLGGSHGYTF	TGTGCCAGCAGTTCCCTGGGGGGGTCCCATGGCTACACCTTC
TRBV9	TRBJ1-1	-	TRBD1	CASSVEIGKGATEAFF	TGTGCCAGCAGCGTAGAAATCGGGAAGGGGGCCACTGAAGCTTTCTTT
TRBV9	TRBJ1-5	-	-	CASSVGDRLNQPQHF	TGTGCCAGCAGCGTAGGCGACAGACTCAATCAGCCCCAGCATTTT
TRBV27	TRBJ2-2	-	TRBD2	CASRAGGNTGELFF	TGTGCCAGCCGAGCGGGAGGGAACACCGGGGAGCTGTTTTTT
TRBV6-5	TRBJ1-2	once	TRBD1	CASQGTDYGYTF	TGTGCCAGCCAAGGGACAGACTATGGCTACACCTTC
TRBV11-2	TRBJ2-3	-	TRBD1	CASSHGRGRTDTQYF	TGTGCCAGCAGCCATGGCAGGGGGCGCACAGATACGCAGTATTTT
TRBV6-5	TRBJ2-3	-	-	CASINTQYF	TGTGCCAGCATCAATACGCAGTATTTT
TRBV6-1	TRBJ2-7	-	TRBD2	CASSEGTSSYEQYF	TGTGCCAGCAGTGAGGGGACTAGCTCCTACGAGCAGTACTTC
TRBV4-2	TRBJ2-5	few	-	CASSQDNSGGAETQYF	TGTGCCAGCAGCCAAGACAACAGCGGAGGGGCGGAGACCCAGTACTTC
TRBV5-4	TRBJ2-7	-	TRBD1	CASTRDRGSEQYF	TGTGCCAGCACCCGGGACAGGGGGAGCGAGCAGTACTTC
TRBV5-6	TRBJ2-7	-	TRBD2	CASSPLGLAGGPHDEQYF	TGTGCCAGCAGCCCACTAGGACTAGCGGGAGGGCCTCATGACGAGCAGTACTTC